Each of the 5 T cell receptor beta chains below was sequenced from the same sample in a study of CD8 T cells in Susac syndrome. The RNA, about 0.45 to 1 ug, was put through reverse transcription using random hexamers. TCRdb ran MiXCR on the immunoSEQ multiplex PCR reads and lists one entry per CDR3 protein. The sample includes 150,000 to 200,000 distinct CDR3 sequences, around 94% of them seen just once. What was sequenced was CD4+ T cells from PBMCs. The receptors come from a human donor in good health.

The chain couples TRBV30 to TRBJ2-3; no definite D call. Trimming cost V 2 bases and J 2 bases, with 8 bases left between them. The germline gives CDR1 GTSNPN, CDR2 SVGIG (reference sequence). This CDR3 comprises 13 residues. In DNA, the CDR3 is TGTGCCTGGAGTCCCGGCAACACAGATACGCAGTATTTT. Translation gives CAWSPGNTDTQYF.

This chain connects TRBV7-3 to TRBJ2-1; D unresolved. This CDR3 is built from 14 residues. Trimming stripped 5 bases from V and 4 bases from J, with 12 bases between. Looked up from germline, CDR1 is SGHTA and CDR2 is FQGTGA. The CDR3 sequence is CASSTSGPYNEQFF. The CDR3 bases are TGTGCCAGCAGCACATCAGGACCATACAATGAGCAGTTCTTC.

The CDR3 spells CASSLNEGTDTQYF. The CDR3 DNA reads as TGTGCCAGCAGCTTGAATGAGGGGACAGATACGCAGTATTTT. V usage is TRBV5-4 and J usage is TRBJ2-3; either TRBD1 or TRBD2 may supply D (5 bases each). This CDR3 region has 14 residues. V was shortened by 1 base and J by 3 bases, with 9 bases between the two germline ends. The germline V gene has CDR1 SGHNT and CDR2 YYREEE (reference sequence). The variable domain in full, completed from reference TRBV5-4 and TRBJ2-3, reads ETGVTQSPTHLIKTRGQQVTLRCSSQSGHNTVSWYQQALGQGPQFIFQYYREEENGRGNFPPRFSGLQFPNYSSELNVNALELDDSALYLCASSLNEGTDTQYFGPGTRLTVL.

J is TRBJ1-1 and V is TRBV12-3 or TRBV12-4; tentatively, D is TRBD1 (6 bases). This CDR3 is built from 16 residues. Trimming removed 2 bases from V and 1 base from J, with 14 bases in between. CDR3 protein: CASSLWWGTTNTEAFF. The CDR3 nucleotides read TGTGCCAGCAGTTTATGGTGGGGGACAACGAACACTGAAGCTTTCTTT.

The V call is TRBV20-1, the J call TRBJ1-1; tentatively, D is TRBD1 (5 bases). V lost 3 bases, J lost 0 bases, and 8 bases lay in between. This CDR3 spans 13 amino acids. Germline CDR1 reads DFQATT; CDR2 reads SNEGSKA (reference sequence). CDR3 sequence reads: CSARRDLNTEAFF. CDR3 coding DNA: TGCAGTGCTAGGAGGGACCTGAACACTGAAGCTTTCTTT.